This T cell receptor (beta chain) was found in a study of blood T cells in healthy people across ages (dated by TCRdb to the mid-2010s). With regard to the full study: In model experiments, roughly one uniquely barcoded TCR beta cDNA molecule per two T cells was captured by template switching. Two additional independent replicas of 1 million unique cDNA reads from the same blood draw were analyzed for two donors (one aged 18 to 30 and one aged 80 or older). Four age groups were formed from the donors: young (average approximately 17 years), middle-aged (less than 40), aged (62) and long-lived (approximately 78). Age-related changes in TCR beta repertoire diversity were measured in the study by deep sequencing normalized with unique cDNA molecular identifiers. To avoid experimental bias, donors of different ages were spread randomly across the sequencing lanes. Study-wide findings and limitations: As age increased, observed TCR beta diversity per million T cells dropped in a roughly linear way, and a significant reduction was already evident by age 40. Bulk unsorted PBMC profiling prevented conclusive comparison of naive and antigen-experienced compartments. Compared with the aged group, the long-lived group had more naive CD4+ T cells, fewer expanded clones and increased TCR diversity, a pattern suggesting age selection. Estimates of total diversity based on one million sequenced T cells were considered lower bounds and underestimates. Because donor CMV infection status was unknown, age-related changes in expanded clonotypes were potentially confounded. There was a strong correlation between observed TCR beta diversity and the percentage of naive T cells measured by flow cytometry.

Concerning this clonotype itself: Its antigen is still unknown. No much larger clone exists at a distance of one base, and base qualities are not known.

The approximately 39 donors, aged about 6 to 95 years, were systemically healthy Caucasian individuals from Russia. Around 9.8 milliliters of peripheral blood were collected from each donor into EDTA-treated Vacutainer tubes. Ficoll-Paque density-gradient centrifugation was used to isolate PBMCs, with at least 7 million per sample. Total RNA, at least 6 micrograms per sample, was extracted from PBMCs with Trizol reagent. Naive CD45RAhigh/CD27high T cell percentages were measured by flow cytometry on a PBMC aliquot from every donor. Libraries were made using 5' RACE. The sequencing machine was an Illumina HiSeq 2500. The second PCR ran for roughly 7 to 11 cycles and used a J-beta primer mix along with a sample-barcoded 5' primer. A unique molecular identifier was introduced onto each TCR beta cDNA molecule by a template-switch 5' adaptor carrying 12 random nucleotides. Each sample yielded at least 2.5 million CDR3-containing paired-end reads. The Mint cDNA synthesis kit, primed by a TRBC-specific oligonucleotide, was used to synthesize first-strand cDNA from all RNA. Following uracil-DNA glycosylase treatment, all cDNA underwent a first 18-cycle PCR with the universal primers M1SS and BC2_uni_R. For the original study's pipeline: For normalization, 1 million high-quality reads, each with a distinct molecular identifier, were randomly selected from each sample. Reads with shared molecular identifiers were discarded instead of being binned into consensus sequences. MiTCR, set to a Q25 quality threshold and the strictest error-elimination algorithm, was used for CDR3 identification, clonotype clustering and error correction. A nonparametric unseen species model with Euler transformation was used to estimate a lower bound on total TCR beta diversity. TCRdb redid the processing of the public reads, applying fastp at Q25 and MiXCR, and retained in-frame beta chains. Entries that share a CDR3 protein sequence are merged under the most common genes and DNA. TCRdb, not the original authors, processed these V and J calls. Across this sample there are about 970,000 distinct CDR3 sequences, with roughly half seen only once. The ten largest clones capture about a fifth of the sample.

From the cysteine up to the phenylalanine, the CDR3 has a length of 14 residues. The kept DNA is CDR3 alone, 42 bases in frame from the first base. CDR1 MNHEY and CDR2 SMNVEV were looked up in the germline V gene (reference sequence). The germline ends are 11 bases apart after V is trimmed by 6 bases and J by 1 base. The rearranged chain carries TRBV27 and TRBJ2-3; no D gene is confidently identified. Sequencing input: blood. The source is an older woman in good health. The sequenced DNA is TGTGCCAGCAGGTCGGGCCGGGGCACAGATACGCAGTATTTT. Its translation is CASRSGRGTDTQYF.